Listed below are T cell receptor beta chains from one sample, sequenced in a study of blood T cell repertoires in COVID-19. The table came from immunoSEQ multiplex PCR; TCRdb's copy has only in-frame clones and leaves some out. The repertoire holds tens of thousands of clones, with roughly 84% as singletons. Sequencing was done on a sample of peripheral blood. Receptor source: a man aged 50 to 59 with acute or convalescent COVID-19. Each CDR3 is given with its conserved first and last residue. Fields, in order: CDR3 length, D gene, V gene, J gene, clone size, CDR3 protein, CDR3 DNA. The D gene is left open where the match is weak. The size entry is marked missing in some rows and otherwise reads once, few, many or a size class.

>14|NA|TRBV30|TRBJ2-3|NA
CAWSVGGNTDTQYF
TGTGCCTGGAGTGTTGGCGGCAACACAGATACGCAGTATTTT
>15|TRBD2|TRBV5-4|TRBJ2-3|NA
CASSLVSGTRDTQYF
TGTGCCAGCAGCTTGGTATCTGGGACTAGGGATACGCAGTATTTT
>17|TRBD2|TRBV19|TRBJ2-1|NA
CASSIDPLAGNTNEQFF
TGTGCCAGTAGTATAGACCCCCTAGCGGGGAACACAAATGAGCAGTTCTTC
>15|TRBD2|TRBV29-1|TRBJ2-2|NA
CSVQTSGANTGELFF
TGCAGCGTTCAAACTAGCGGGGCGAACACCGGGGAACTGTTTTTT
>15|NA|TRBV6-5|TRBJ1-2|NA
CASTTGGRSSYGYTF
TGTGCCAGCACCACGGGGGGGCGCTCCTCCTATGGCTACACCTTC
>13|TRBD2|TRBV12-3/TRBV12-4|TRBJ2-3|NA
CAIGGARADTQYF
TGTGCCATCGGGGGGGCGAGGGCAGATACGCAGTATTTT
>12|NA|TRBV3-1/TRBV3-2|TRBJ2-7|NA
CASIHEAYEQYF
TGTGCCAGCATACACGAGGCCTACGAGCAGTACTTC
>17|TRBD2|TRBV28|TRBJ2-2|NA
CASSFNLAGGNTGELFF
TGTGCCAGCAGTTTTAACCTAGCGGGGGGGAACACCGGGGAGCTGTTTTTT
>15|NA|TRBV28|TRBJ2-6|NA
CAIESSGTGANVLTF
TGTGCCATTGAGTCGTCAGGAACTGGGGCCAACGTCCTGACTTTC
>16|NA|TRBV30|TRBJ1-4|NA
CAWSVIWSATNEKLFF
TGTGCCTGGAGTGTAATATGGAGCGCAACTAATGAAAAACTGTTTTTT
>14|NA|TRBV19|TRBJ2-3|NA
CASSPPGHTDTQYF
TGTGCCAGTAGTCCTCCGGGACACACAGATACGCAGTATTTT
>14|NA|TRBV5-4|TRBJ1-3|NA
CASSPNGPREAIYF
TGTGCCAGCAGCCCGAACGGGCCCCGGGAGGCCATATATTTT
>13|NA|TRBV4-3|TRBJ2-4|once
CASSQDRGYIQYF
TGCGCCAGCAGCCAAGACAGGGGCTACATTCAGTACTTC
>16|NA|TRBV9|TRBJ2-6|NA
CASSVDLSSGANVLTF
TGTGCCAGCAGCGTAGATTTGAGCTCGGGAGCCAACGTCCTGACTTTC
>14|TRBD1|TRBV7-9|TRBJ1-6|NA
CASSLGTGNSPLHF
TGTGCCAGCAGCTTAGGGACAGGGAATTCACCCCTCCACTTT
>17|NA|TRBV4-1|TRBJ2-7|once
CASSQDLRRGQRLEQYF
TGCGCCAGCAGCCAAGATCTCAGGCGGGGTCAGAGACTAGAGCAGTACTTC
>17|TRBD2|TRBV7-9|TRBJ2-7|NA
CASSHRRFSGVSYEQYF
TGTGCCAGCAGCCATCGCCGGTTCAGCGGGGTCTCCTACGAGCAGTACTTC
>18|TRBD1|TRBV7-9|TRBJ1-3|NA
CASSLVRGTGKSGNTIYF
TGTGCCAGCAGCTTAGTCAGAGGGACAGGGAAATCTGGAAACACCATATATTTT
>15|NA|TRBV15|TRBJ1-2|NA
CATSRAPIMNYGYTF
TGTGCCACCAGCAGAGCCCCTATTATGAACTATGGCTACACCTTC
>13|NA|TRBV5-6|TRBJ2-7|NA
CASSLTGSGEQYF
TGTGCCAGCAGCTTAACGGGTTCAGGGGAGCAGTACTTC
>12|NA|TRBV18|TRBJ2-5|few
CASSDSQETQYF
TGTGCCAGCTCCGACAGCCAAGAGACCCAGTACTTC
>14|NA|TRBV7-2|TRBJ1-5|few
CASSLAGRDQPQHF
TGTGCCAGCAGCTTAGCAGGGAGGGATCAGCCCCAGCATTTT
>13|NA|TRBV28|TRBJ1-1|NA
CAIKTGKNTEAFF
TGTGCCATCAAAACGGGGAAGAACACTGAAGCTTTCTTT
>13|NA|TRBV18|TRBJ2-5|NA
CASSQGVQETQYF
TGTGCCAGCTCACAGGGGGTTCAAGAAACCCAGTACTTC
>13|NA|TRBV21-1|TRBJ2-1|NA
CASRGLAANEQFF
TGTGCCAGCCGAGGGCTAGCGGCGAATGAGCAGTTCTTC
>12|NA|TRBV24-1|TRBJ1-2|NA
CATSTGNYGYTF
TGTGCCACCTCTACAGGGAACTATGGCTACACCTTC
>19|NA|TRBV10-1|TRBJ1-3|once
CASSESGLWGLSSGNTIYF
TGCGCCAGCAGTGAGTCAGGATTGTGGGGACTGAGCTCTGGAAACACCATATATTTT
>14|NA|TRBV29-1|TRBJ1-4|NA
CSVEAGWDSEKLFF
TGCAGCGTTGAAGCCGGGTGGGACTCTGAAAAACTGTTTTTT
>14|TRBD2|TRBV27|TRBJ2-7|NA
CASRATSGPYEQYF
TGTGCCAGCAGGGCTACTAGCGGCCCTTACGAGCAGTACTTC
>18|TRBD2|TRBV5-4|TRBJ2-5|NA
CASSLGLSSGGGQETQYF
TGTGCCAGCAGCTTGGGATTGAGTAGCGGGGGGGGTCAAGAGACCCAGTACTTC
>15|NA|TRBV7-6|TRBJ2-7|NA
CASSLGQGGTYEQYF
TGTGCCAGCAGCTTAGGGCAGGGTGGGACCTACGAGCAGTACTTC
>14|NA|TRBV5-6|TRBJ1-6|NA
CASSLFQVQSPLHF
TGTGCCAGCAGCTTGTTCCAGGTTCAATCACCCCTCCACTTT
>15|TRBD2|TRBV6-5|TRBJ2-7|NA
CASSYSETSGTEQYF
TGTGCCAGCAGTTACTCAGAGACTAGCGGGACCGAGCAGTACTTC
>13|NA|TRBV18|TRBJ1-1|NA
CASYTDRNTEAFF
TGTGCCAGCTACACGGACAGGAACACTGAAGCTTTCTTT
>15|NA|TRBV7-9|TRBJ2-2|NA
CASNGGSGSTGELFF
TGTGCCAGCAACGGGGGTTCGGGAAGCACCGGGGAGCTGTTTTTT
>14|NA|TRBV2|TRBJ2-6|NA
CASVLSSGANVLTF
TGTGCCAGCGTTTTGAGTTCTGGGGCCAACGTCCTGACTTTC
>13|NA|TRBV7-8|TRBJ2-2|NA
CASSRGASEELFF
TGTGCCAGCAGTCGAGGGGCCTCCGAGGAGCTGTTTTTT
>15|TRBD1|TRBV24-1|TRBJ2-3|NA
CATSDLTGGTDTQYF
TGTGCCACCAGTGATTTGACAGGGGGTACAGATACGCAGTATTTT
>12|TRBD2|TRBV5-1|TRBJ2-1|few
CASSLAGGEQFF
TGCGCCAGCAGCTTGGCGGGGGGTGAGCAGTTCTTC
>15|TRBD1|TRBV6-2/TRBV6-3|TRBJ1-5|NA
CASSSDRPSNQPQHF
TGTGCCAGCAGTTCGGACAGGCCTAGCAATCAGCCCCAGCATTTT
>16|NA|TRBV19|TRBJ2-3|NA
CASSIGAASGTDTQYF
TGTGCCAGTAGTATAGGGGCGGCTAGCGGCACAGATACGCAGTATTTT